What follows are 18 T cell receptor beta chains derived from one specimen sequenced in a study of blood T cell repertoires in COVID-19. Profiling relied on immunoSEQ multiplex PCR, and the TCRdb table lists in-frame clones only, not all of them. The sample lists 200,000 to 250,000 clones, 80% to 90% seen once, with about 4.8% in the top ten. Sequencing was carried out using PBMCs or T cells enriched from blood (not recorded which). All receptors come from a woman aged 50 to 60 who had been exposed to COVID-19.

The V call is TRBV7-8, the J call TRBJ1-4; 7 nucleotides match TRBD1. CDR3 length equals 15 residues. The germline CDR1 and CDR2 sequences are SGHVS and FQNEAQ. After removal of 3 bases from V and 4 bases from J, the junction contained 5 bases not matched to a gene. This CDR3 is CASSFVDRINEKLFF. CDR3 coding DNA: TGTGCCAGCAGCTTTGTGGACAGGATTAATGAAAAACTGTTTTTT.

The genes are TRBV4-1 and TRBJ1-1; no definite D call. Germline-derived CDR1 and CDR2 are MGHRA and YSYEKL. The CDR3 has 14 residues. V was clipped by 1 base and J by 4 bases, with 10 bases between them. The chain's CDR3 is CASSQARNRTEAFF. CDR3 sequence (DNA): TGCGCCAGCAGCCAAGCGAGGAATCGCACTGAAGCTTTCTTT.

The chain is built from TRBV10-2 and TRBJ1-2; D is perhaps TRBD1 (5 bases). CDR1 and CDR2 from the germline V gene are WSHSY and SAAADI. The CDR3 runs to 12 residues. Between the trimmed V and J ends, which lost 4 bases and 2 bases, there was a span of 5 bases. CDR3 loop: CASSGQNYGYTF. The CDR3 bases are TGCGCCAGCAGTGGACAGAACTATGGCTACACCTTC.

The V gene is TRBV5-1, the J gene TRBJ1-5; 7 positions agree with TRBD1. The CDR3 totals 15 residues. Germline V lookup: CDR1 SGHRS, CDR2 YFSETQ. V gave up 1 base and J gave up 7 bases; unmatched junction bases: 8. The CDR3 DNA reads TGCGCCAGCAGCTTGCAGGGGGAAGGGAACCAGCCCCAGCATTTT. The encoded protein is CASSLQGEGNQPQHF.

The J gene is TRBJ2-4, the V gene TRBV7-2; D perhaps matches TRBD2 (5 bases). Germline lookup yields CDR1 SGHTA and CDR2 FQGNSA. The CDR3 consists of 15 residues. Between the trimmed V and J ends, which lost 1 base and 3 bases, there was a span of 10 bases. CDR3 sequence: CASSLGGLGKNIQYF. The CDR3 nucleotides read TGTGCCAGCAGCTTAGGAGGGCTGGGCAAAAACATTCAGTACTTC.

The chain couples TRBV28 to TRBJ2-3; TRBD2 is a possible D gene (7 bases). V was cut by 2 bases and J by 4 bases, with 10 bases left in between. This CDR3 spans 14 amino acids. Looked up from germline, CDR1 is MDHEN and CDR2 is SYDVKM. CDR3 sequence (DNA): TGTGCCAGCAGTTTAGGGGGGGCCGCAGATACGCAGTATTTT. It translates to CASSLGGAADTQYF.

The chain uses TRBV4-1 and TRBJ1-4; D uncertain. Germline assignment: CDR1 MGHRA and CDR2 YSYEKL. V lost 0 bases and J 7 bases, leaving 12 bases between the germline ends. The CDR3 covers 15 residues. In nucleotides, the CDR3 is TGCGCCAGCAGCCAAGATGAGGGAAAGGGTGAAAAACTGTTTTTT. This encodes CASSQDEGKGEKLFF.

The V and J genes are TRBV4-1 and TRBJ1-1; unclear D gene. Trimming stripped 1 base from V and 10 bases from J, with 13 bases between. Germline-derived CDR1 and CDR2 are MGHRA and YSYEKL. This CDR3 contains 13 residues. CDR3 sequence (DNA): TGCGCCAGCAGCCAAGGACCAGGAGGGTCAGCTTTCTTT. This gives the protein CASSQGPGGSAFF.

This chain uses TRBV12-3 or TRBV12-4 with TRBJ1-5, with D unclear. Trimming took off 6 bases at V and 3 bases at J, with 6 bases between the two ends. This CDR3 region has 12 residues. The CDR3 protein is CASSLFNQPQHF. CDR3 DNA sequence: TGTGCCAGCAGCCTCTTCAATCAGCCCCAGCATTTT.

The chain combines TRBV4-1 with TRBJ1-4, with 9 bases fitting TRBD1. From germline, CDR1 is MGHRA and CDR2 YSYEKL. The CDR3 sequence is 16 residues long. V dropped 4 bases and J dropped 7; count of bases not matched to a gene: 10. Here the CDR3 reads CASSLPEQGAIEKLFF. DNA of the CDR3: TGCGCCAGCAGCCTCCCAGAACAGGGGGCGATTGAAAAACTGTTTTTT.

A few counts support this clone. The rearrangement links TRBV14 to TRBJ2-1; 7 bases map to TRBD1. CDR3 length: 14 amino acids. The trim removed 1 base at V and 7 bases at J, leaving 4 bases unmatched. CDR1 and CDR2 from the germline V gene are SGHDN and FVKESK. CDR3 DNA sequence: TGTGCCAGCAGCCAAGTCAGGGGGTGGAATGAGCAGTTCTTC. This sequence encodes CASSQVRGWNEQFF. The variable domain in full, completed from reference TRBV14 and TRBJ2-1, reads EAGVTQFPSHSVIEKGQTVTLRCDPISGHDNLYWYRRVMGKEIKFLLHFVKESKQDESGMPNNRFLAERTGGTYSTLKVQPAELEDSGVYFCASSQVRGWNEQFFGPGTRLTVL.

This chain connects TRBV7-8 to TRBJ1-4, with a weak D call TRBD1 (5 bases). Trimming left V 5 bases short and J 8 bases short, with 12 bases between. The CDR3 loop spans 13 amino acids. Germline V lookup: CDR1 SGHVS, CDR2 FQNEAQ. The CDR3 loop is CASSRGGEEKLFF. In nucleotides, the CDR3 is TGTGCCAGCAGCCGGGGAGGGGAAGAAAAACTGTTTTTT.

This clone appeared a few times. The rearrangement joins TRBV12-5 to TRBJ1-5; 10 nucleotides match TRBD1. The ends lost 1 base at V and 5 bases at J; junction bases unmatched: 8. Germline V lookup: CDR1 LGHNT, CDR2 FRNRAP. This CDR3 contains 17 residues. CDR3 amino acids: CASGLEPGQGLYQPQHF. The CDR3 DNA is TGTGCTAGTGGTTTGGAACCGGGACAGGGGTTGTATCAGCCCCAGCATTTT.

The chain is built from TRBV7-6 and TRBJ2-2, with a possible D match to TRBD2 (6 bases). The length of the CDR3 is 14 residues. Germline V CDR1 and CDR2: SGHVS, FNYEAQ. Deletions cut 0 bases from V and 7 bases from J, with 9 bases between. In DNA form, the CDR3 reads TGTGCCAGCAGCTTAGCCGGGGGAGGCGGGGAGCTGTTTTTT. Translated, it gives CASSLAGGGGELFF.

CDR3 coding DNA: TGTGCCAGCAGGTATTCTGGGGCCAACGTCCTGACTTTC. Translated, it gives CASRYSGANVLTF. The rearrangement uses TRBV11-2 and TRBJ2-6; D is uncertain. Trimming pared 6 bases from V and 1 base from J, leaving 4 bases between. The germline V gene encodes CDR1 SGHAT and CDR2 FQNNGV. The CDR3 has 13 amino acids.

This chain connects TRBV7-9 to TRBJ1-1; D possibly corresponds to TRBD1 (5 bases). Trimming pared 4 bases from V and 6 bases from J, leaving 12 bases between. Looked up from germline, CDR1 is SEHNR and CDR2 is FQNEAQ (reference sequence). This CDR3 region has 13 residues. CDR3 nucleotide sequence: TGTGCCAGCAGCTACTCGGGGGATGCTGAAGCTTTCTTT. Its translation is CASSYSGDAEAFF.

This clone was recorded only once. This chain connects TRBV27 to TRBJ2-5; TRBD1 matches 7 bases. V lost 6 bases, J lost 2 bases, and 0 bases stayed unmatched. There are 12 residues in the CDR3. The germline CDR1 and CDR2 sequences are MNHEY and SMNVEV (reference sequence). This CDR3 reads CASRGQQETQYF. The CDR3 DNA sequence: TGTGCCAGCAGGGGACAGCAAGAGACCCAGTACTTC.

The rearrangement joins TRBV12-3 or TRBV12-4 to TRBJ1-2; no definite D call. The CDR3 extends over 13 amino acids. Trimming took 10 bases from V and 6 from J, leaving 18 bases between them. The CDR3 DNA follows: TGTGCCATCAGCACTCAGATGGGCCATGGCTACACCTTC. Its protein is CAISTQMGHGYTF.